The 15 T cell receptor beta chains listed next were all sequenced from one sample in a study of shared clonotypes between healthy human individuals. Here immunoSEQ multiplex PCR was the method, and the copy in TCRdb shows in-frame clones only, minus some. The sample yields about 510,000 clones, 75% to 80% seen once. Sequencing was carried out using PBMCs. These receptor sequences come from a woman aged 40 to 49 in good health. Some clones in this sample may be carry-over from other donors' samples.

This clone was seen a few times. The V and J genes are TRBV10-3 and TRBJ2-3; 10 nucleotides match TRBD2. Trimming at V came to 7 bases and at J to 3 bases, leaving 7 bases not matched to a gene. This CDR3 comprises 15 residues. Germline values: CDR1 ENHRY, CDR2 SYGVKD. The CDR3 region has the DNA TGTGCCATCAAGACCGGGACTAGCGCTACAGATACGCAGTATTTT. The encoded protein is CAIKTGTSATDTQYF.

The CDR3, as DNA: TGTGCCAGCAGTGTAGGCGCGGGCGAGAGCAATCAGCCCCAGCATTTT. Translated, it gives CASSVGAGESNQPQHF. The chain carries TRBV6-4 and TRBJ1-5, with D unresolved. Trimming took 4 bases from V and 1 from J, leaving 14 bases between them. This CDR3 has 16 amino acids. The germline CDR1 and CDR2 sequences are MRHNA and SNTAGT.

The gene calls are TRBV7-2 and TRBJ1-2; D call uncertain. V lost 5 bases and J 4 bases, leaving 8 bases between the germline ends. Germline V lookup: CDR1 SGHTA, CDR2 FQGNSA. There are 12 residues in the CDR3. CDR3 protein: CASSMDGYGYTF. The CDR3 nucleotides read TGTGCCAGCAGCATGGACGGCTATGGCTACACCTTC.

This chain connects TRBV6-5 to TRBJ1-6; TRBD1 matches 7 bases. The germline V gene encodes CDR1 MNHEY and CDR2 SVGAGI. The junction had 9 bases not matched to a gene; V was cut back by 4 bases and J by 9 bases. This CDR3 is 15 amino acids long. The CDR3 region has the DNA TGTGCCAGCAGTTCACCAGGGACAGTGGCTTCACCCCTCCACTTT. Its protein product is CASSSPGTVASPLHF.

This chain connects TRBV7-6 to TRBJ2-6; D may correspond to TRBD1 or TRBD2 (5 bases each). Per the germline V gene, CDR1 is SGHVS and CDR2 is FNYEAQ. The V and J ends lost 1 base and 0 bases respectively, with 22 bases between them. The CDR3 runs 21 residues. CDR3 nucleotide sequence: TGTGCCAGCAGCTTAGAGGGTAGAGGGGTCCGAAGACTCTCTGGGGCCAACGTCCTGACTTTC. Translated, it gives CASSLEGRGVRRLSGANVLTF.

This clone was picked up a small number of times. The CDR3 protein is CASSSDAPSGNTIYF. The CDR3 coding sequence is TGTGCCAGCAGCAGCGATGCCCCCTCTGGAAACACCATATATTTT. The V gene is TRBV6-1, the J gene TRBJ1-3, with D unresolved. CDR1 is MNHNS, CDR2 SASEGT, per germline. The length of the CDR3 is 15 residues. Trimming stripped 6 bases from V and 0 bases from J, with 12 bases between.

This rearrangement joins TRBV27 to TRBJ1-5; 10 bases line up with TRBD1. This CDR3 has 15 amino acids. CDR1 MNHEY and CDR2 SMNVEV come from the germline V gene (reference sequence). J lost 7 bases, V lost 5 bases, and 8 bases had no gene match. CDR3: CASSRWTGGRQPQHF. The CDR3 region has the DNA TGTGCCAGCAGTCGGTGGACAGGGGGGCGACAGCCCCAGCATTTT.

The rearrangement links TRBV4-2 to TRBJ2-5; D could derive from TRBD1 or TRBD2 (5 bases each). The V and J ends lost 5 bases and 2 bases respectively, with 15 bases between them. Germline V CDR1 and CDR2: LGHNA, YNFKEQ. This CDR3 has 15 residues. The CDR3 reads CASSNARDVQETQYF. Written as DNA, the CDR3 is TGTGCCAGCAGCAACGCCCGGGACGTACAAGAGACCCAGTACTTC.

V is TRBV29-1 and J is TRBJ2-1; D ambiguous. CDR1 and CDR2 (germline): SQVTM, ANQGSEA. Deletions cut 6 bases from V and 4 bases from J, with 16 bases between. This CDR3 contains 14 residues. The CDR3 protein is CSVMTPNSYNEQFF. The CDR3 region has the DNA TGCAGCGTCATGACACCCAACTCATACAATGAGCAGTTCTTC.

This clone was counted only a few times. The genes are TRBV7-9 and TRBJ2-5, with 9 positions matching TRBD2. From germline, CDR1 is SEHNR and CDR2 FQNEAQ (reference sequence). This CDR3 region has 15 residues. Trimming at V came to 4 bases and at J to 5 bases, leaving 8 bases not matched to a gene. The CDR3 spells CASSSLLAGRETQYF. Written as DNA, the CDR3 is TGTGCCAGCAGCTCTCTACTAGCGGGTAGGGAGACCCAGTACTTC.

V gene TRBV30 combines with J gene TRBJ2-1; a possible D gene is TRBD1 (5 bases). Germline V lookup: CDR1 GTSNPN, CDR2 SVGIG (reference sequence). The CDR3 has 14 residues. Trimming shortened V by 0 bases and J by 15 bases, and 21 bases separated the two germline ends. CDR3 protein: CAWSVLTLRQGLFF. The CDR3 DNA is TGTGCCTGGAGTGTACTAACGTTGAGGCAGGGCTTGTTCTTC.

CDR3 in amino acids: CASIGPNTGELFF. The CDR3 DNA reads TGTGCCAGCATAGGGCCGAACACCGGGGAGCTGTTTTTT. This rearrangement joins TRBV6-5 to TRBJ2-2; D ambiguous. This CDR3 has 13 amino acids. Germline CDR1 and CDR2: MNHEY and SVGAGI. Trimming stripped 7 bases from V and 0 bases from J, with 6 bases between.

The rearrangement uses TRBV7-3 and TRBJ2-3; a possible D gene is TRBD1 (5 bases). CDR3 length: 14 amino acids. V was trimmed by 1 base and J by 0 bases, leaving 5 bases between them. Germline V gene sequence: CDR1 SGHTA, CDR2 FQGTGA. The CDR3 spells CASSLRQSTDTQYF. The DNA for the CDR3 is TGTGCCAGCAGCTTAAGACAGAGCACAGATACGCAGTATTTT.

The chain uses TRBV7-2 and TRBJ1-1; D is undetermined. With 5 bases removed from V and 2 bases from J, the gap between germline ends came to 12 bases. Germline V gives CDR1 SGHTA, CDR2 FQGNSA. The CDR3 contains 14 residues. The CDR3 nucleotides read TGTGCCAGCAGCCAAGATGGGAGTAACACTGAAGCTTTCTTT. It codes for CASSQDGSNTEAFF.

The chain couples TRBV14 to TRBJ1-2, with D possibly being TRBD1 (5 bases). The ends were cut back, 0 bases at V and 7 bases at J, with 15 bases in the middle. CDR3 length: 15 amino acids. Germline assignment: CDR1 SGHDN and CDR2 FVKESK. CDR3 residues: CASSQETGTRGGYTF. The CDR3 DNA is TGTGCCAGCAGCCAAGAGACCGGGACGAGGGGTGGCTACACCTTC.